What follows are 22 T cell receptor beta chains derived from one specimen sequenced in a study of Tregs in tolerant kidney transplant recipients. Sequencing was performed with immunoSEQ multiplex PCR; in TCRdb, only in-frame clones are kept and a portion is missing. The repertoire holds roughly 46,000 clones, roughly nine tenths seen once, with 0.7% in the top ten. The sequencing sample was made of Tregs from blood. These receptors were obtained from a human donor in good health.

The chain couples TRBV5-1 to TRBJ2-1; 8 bases map to TRBD2. The CDR3 runs to 18 residues. From germline, CDR1 is SGHRS and CDR2 YFSETQ. Trimming at V came to 1 base and at J to 2 bases, leaving 11 bases not matched to a gene. Written as DNA, the CDR3 is TGCGCCAGCAGCTTGATAGCGGGGAGAACCCTCCCCTACAATGAGCAGTTCTTC. The encoded protein is CASSLIAGRTLPYNEQFF.

This chain connects TRBV6-5 to TRBJ2-7, with D possibly being TRBD2 (7 bases). Germline V CDR1 and CDR2: MNHEY, SVGAGI. The CDR3 has 13 amino acids. V shed 8 bases and J shed 3 bases, with 14 bases lying between them. The CDR3 coding sequence is TGTGCCAGCTCACACAGGGAGGGCTACGAGCAGTACTTC. Residues: CASSHREGYEQYF.

The table lists this clone with a few counts. V and J are TRBV4-1 and TRBJ1-4; D gene unclear. The V gene lost 1 base and the J gene lost 5 bases, with 8 bases spanning the gap. This CDR3 spans 14 amino acids. Germline V gene sequence: CDR1 MGHRA, CDR2 YSYEKL. CDR3 protein: CASSQVGRNEKLFF. CDR3 nucleotide sequence: TGCGCCAGCAGCCAAGTAGGGAGGAATGAAAAACTGTTTTTT.

The sample holds one count of this clone. The J gene is TRBJ1-2, the V gene TRBV7-9; TRBD1 is a possible D gene (5 bases). V was shortened by 5 bases and J by 4 bases, with 17 bases between the two germline ends. The V gene's germline CDR1 is SEHNR and CDR2 FQNEAQ (reference sequence). This CDR3 has 15 amino acids. The CDR3 loop reads CASSPNRREVYGYTF. CDR3 DNA: TGTGCCAGCAGCCCTAATCGCAGGGAGGTCTATGGCTACACCTTC. The variable domain in full, completed from reference TRBV7-9 and TRBJ1-2, reads DTGVSQNPRHKITKRGQNVTFRCDPISEHNRLYWYRQTLGQGPEFLTYFQNEAQLEKSRLLSDRFSAERPKGSFSTLEIQRTEQGDSAMYLCASSPNRREVYGYTFGSGTRLTVV.

The chain combines TRBV19 with TRBJ2-1, with 8 bases aligning to TRBD1. Germline V gene data show CDR1 as LNHDA and CDR2 as SQIVND (reference sequence). This CDR3 has 13 residues. V was clipped by 1 base and J by 7 bases; unmatched bases: 0. The CDR3 nucleotides are TGTGCCAGTAGTATAGGACAGGGGAATGAGCAGTTCTTC. Translation gives CASSIGQGNEQFF. The variable domain in full, with the rest retrieved from reference TRBV19 and TRBJ2-1, is DGGITQSPKYLFRKEGQNVTLSCEQNLNHDAMYWYRQDPGQGLRLIYYSQIVNDFQKGDIAEGYSVSREKKESFPLTVTSAQKNPTAFYLCASSIGQGNEQFFGPGTRLTVL.

The chain is built from TRBV5-1 and TRBJ1-2; TRBD1 matches 7 bases. Unmatched junction bases numbered 4, after V lost 3 bases and J lost 8 bases. The CDR3 totals 12 residues. The germline gives CDR1 SGHRS, CDR2 YFSETQ. In DNA form, the CDR3 reads TGCGCCAGCAGCTCCCAGGGGGGCGGCTACACCTTC. This translates into CASSSQGGGYTF.

Only a few counts were recorded for this clone. The CDR3: CASSRDLYEQYF. CDR3 bases: TGTGCCAGCAGCCGGGACTTGTACGAGCAGTACTTC. This chain links TRBV7-9 with TRBJ2-7; D possibly corresponds to TRBD2 (6 bases). This CDR3 is 12 amino acids long. The V gene lost 5 bases and the J gene lost 4 bases, with 9 bases spanning the gap. Germline loops: CDR1 SEHNR, CDR2 FQNEAQ (reference sequence).

The chain links TRBV5-1 to TRBJ2-1, with 10 positions matching TRBD1. This CDR3 spans 15 amino acids. J gave up 5 bases and V 3 bases, and 5 bases lay outside the gene matches. Germline values: CDR1 SGHRS, CDR2 YFSETQ. Here the CDR3 DNA reads TGCGCCAGCAGCTGGGGACAGGGGAGTAACAATGAGCAGTTCTTC. As protein: CASSWGQGSNNEQFF.

The rearrangement joins TRBV10-3 to TRBJ1-2; maybe TRBD1 (5 bases). CDR3 length: 15 amino acids. The V end lost 4 bases, the J end lost 1 base, and 13 bases lay between the germline ends. Germline values: CDR1 ENHRY, CDR2 SYGVKD. CDR3 DNA: TGTGCCATCAGTGTCCAGACAGCCCTTAACTATGGCTACACCTTC. This translates into CAISVQTALNYGYTF.

The chain employs TRBV6-5 and TRBJ1-1; tentatively, D is TRBD1 (6 bases). The length of the CDR3 is 13 residues. The V end lost 9 bases, the J end lost 4 bases, and 15 bases lay between the germline ends. Germline CDR1 and CDR2: MNHEY and SVGAGI. Here the CDR3 reads CASTALRGTEAFF. CDR3 DNA sequence: TGTGCCAGTACGGCCCTCAGGGGCACTGAAGCTTTCTTT.

The chain carries TRBV5-1 and TRBJ1-4, with D perhaps TRBD1 (6 bases). The CDR3 totals 14 residues. The V gene's germline CDR1 is SGHRS and CDR2 YFSETQ. Trimming stripped 0 bases from V and 7 bases from J, with 10 bases between. CDR3 nucleotide sequence: TGCGCCAGCAGCTTGGGGACAGCGCGTGAAAAACTGTTTTTT. This encodes CASSLGTAREKLFF. The whole variable domain, remainder taken from reference TRBV5-1 and TRBJ1-4, is KAGVTQTPRYLIKTRGQQVTLSCSPISGHRSVSWYQQTPGQGLQFLFEYFSETQRNKGNFPGRFSGRQFSNSRSEMNVSTLELGDSALYLCASSLGTAREKLFFGSGTQLSVL.

This chain joins TRBV6-6 and TRBJ2-5; 14 bases align to TRBD2. This CDR3 has 16 amino acids. V dropped 4 bases and J dropped 4; count of bases not matched to a gene: 5. Per germline, CDR1 MNHNY and CDR2 SVGAGI (reference sequence). Here the CDR3 reads CASSWTSGGKGETQYF. Here the CDR3 DNA reads TGTGCCAGCAGTTGGACTAGCGGGGGGAAGGGAGAGACCCAGTACTTC.

V gene TRBV19 combines with J gene TRBJ2-3; 8 bases line up with TRBD1. The CDR3 covers 14 residues. The ends lost 5 bases at V and 1 base at J; junction bases unmatched: 2. The germline CDR1 and CDR2 sequences are LNHDA and SQIVND (reference sequence). DNA of the CDR3: TGTGCCAGTAGTCAGGGGGCAGGCACAGATACGCAGTATTTT. This sequence encodes CASSQGAGTDTQYF.

This clone showed up just once. The rearrangement joins TRBV19 to TRBJ2-7; D gene ambiguous. The germline gives CDR1 LNHDA, CDR2 SQIVND (reference sequence). The V gene lost 4 bases and the J gene lost 4 bases, with 5 bases spanning the gap. This CDR3 is 11 amino acids long. The CDR3 region has the DNA TGTGCCAGTAGTAGGGGATACGAGCAGTACTTC. Translating it yields CASSRGYEQYF.

This sequence joins TRBV4-1 and TRBJ1-4; 8 bases align to TRBD1. Looked up from germline, CDR1 is MGHRA and CDR2 is YSYEKL. The trim removed 2 bases at V and 8 bases at J, leaving 10 bases unmatched. CDR3 size: 16 residues. Here the CDR3 reads CASSQRQGAKNEKLFF. CDR3 nucleotides: TGCGCCAGCAGCCAACGGCAGGGGGCGAAGAACGAAAAACTGTTTTTT.

This chain connects TRBV9 to TRBJ2-3, with 11 bases aligning to TRBD2. The CDR3 has 16 residues. Losses at the gene ends were 2 bases for V and 2 bases for J; bases not matched to a gene: 4. The germline gives CDR1 SGDLS, CDR2 YYNGEE. The CDR3 region is CASSVRTSGYTDTQYF. The CDR3 DNA follows: TGTGCCAGCAGCGTCAGGACTAGCGGGTACACAGATACGCAGTATTTT.

The chain uses TRBV11-3 and TRBJ2-3; a possible D gene is TRBD2 (7 bases). Germline CDR1 SGHNT, CDR2 YENEEA. There are 15 residues in the CDR3. Between the trimmed V and J ends, which lost 1 base and 1 base, there was a span of 9 bases. This chain's CDR3 is CASSLAGGRTDTQYF. For the CDR3, the DNA is TGTGCCAGCAGCTTAGCGGGGGGCCGCACAGATACGCAGTATTTT.

V usage is TRBV6-1 and J usage is TRBJ2-1; 10 positions match TRBD2. The CDR3 consists of 15 residues. The trim removed 6 bases at V and 7 bases at J, leaving 9 bases unmatched. CDR1 is MNHNS, CDR2 SASEGT, per germline. The CDR3 reads CASSPFTSGTNEQFF. The CDR3 DNA sequence: TGTGCCAGCAGCCCCTTTACTAGCGGGACGAATGAGCAGTTCTTC.

This chain links TRBV5-1 with TRBJ2-7; D remains unclear. Germline CDR1 reads SGHRS; CDR2 reads YFSETQ. Trimming removed 3 bases at V and 3 bases at J, with 13 bases between. The CDR3 is made up of 14 amino acids. CDR3 sequence (DNA): TGCGCCAGCAGCTCTTCCCCGTCAGACTACGAGCAGTACTTC. Amino acids: CASSSSPSDYEQYF.

This clone was seen just once. V gene TRBV18 combines with J gene TRBJ2-7; a weak D match, TRBD1 (5 bases). Trimming stripped 4 bases from V and 5 bases from J, with 12 bases between. This CDR3 contains 13 residues. In germline, CDR1 is KGHSH, CDR2 LQKENI. The CDR3 is CASSQARDHEQYF. DNA for the CDR3: TGTGCCAGCTCACAGGCCAGGGATCACGAGCAGTACTTC.

CDR3 loop: CSAYLRTEAFF. DNA for the CDR3: TGCAGTGCGTACCTGAGGACTGAAGCTTTCTTT. The gene calls are TRBV20-1 and TRBJ1-1; no reliable D call. Germline values: CDR1 DFQATT, CDR2 SNEGSKA (reference sequence). V was trimmed by 6 bases and J by 5 bases, leaving 10 bases between them. This CDR3 has 11 residues.

The chain uses TRBV5-6 and TRBJ1-2, with TRBD1 as a possible D gene (5 bases). CDR3 length equals 13 residues. The V gene's germline CDR1 is SGHDT and CDR2 YYEEEE. Between the trimmed V and J ends, which lost 0 bases and 5 bases, there was a span of 8 bases. CDR3 sequence (DNA): TGTGCCAGCAGCTTGGGAGGGGTATATGGCTACACCTTC. It yields the protein CASSLGGVYGYTF.